The 19 T cell receptor beta chains listed next were all sequenced from one sample in a study of CD8 T cells in ankylosing spondylitis. TCRdb ran MiXCR on the 5' RACE reads and lists one entry per CDR3 protein. Seen here are approximately 200,000 distinct CDR3 sequences, around 13% observed once, and the top ten hold 16%. The sample consisted of blood, either unsorted or a sorted T cell fraction (not recorded which). Every receptor here comes from a male donor with ankylosing spondylitis or in good health (not recorded which).

This clonotype was found a few times. This chain joins TRBV5-6 and TRBJ2-3; D uncertain. Between the trimmed V and J ends, which lost 4 bases and 0 bases, there was a span of 12 bases. Per germline, CDR1 SGHDT and CDR2 YYEEEE. CDR3 size: 15 residues. The DNA for the CDR3 is TGTGCCAGCAGCGGGGTGGGTCTGAGCACAGATACGCAGTATTTT. Residues: CASSGVGLSTDTQYF.

This clonotype was recorded many times. This chain links TRBV5-1 with TRBJ2-7, with D possibly TRBD1 on 6 matching bases. CDR1 and CDR2 (germline): SGHRS, YFSETQ. V shed 6 bases and J shed 1 base, with 20 bases lying between them. This CDR3 spans 16 amino acids. The CDR3: CASTSGKYTGSYEQYF. CDR3 coding DNA: TGCGCCAGCACCTCAGGGAAATATACAGGGTCCTACGAGCAGTACTTC.

This clonotype was observed a few times. The chain carries TRBV6-1 and TRBJ1-1; no reliable D call. The CDR3 has 15 residues. Trimming left V 2 bases short and J 1 base short, with 11 bases between. Per the germline V gene, CDR1 is MNHNS and CDR2 is SASEGT. The DNA of the CDR3 is TGTGCCAGCAGTGAAAGTGGACGCTGGAACACTGAAGCTTTCTTT. Amino acid sequence: CASSESGRWNTEAFF.

The V call is TRBV5-6, the J call TRBJ2-7; unclear D gene. The CDR3 is 15 residues long. The ends were cut back, 4 bases at V and 0 bases at J, with 14 bases in the middle. Germline CDR1 is SGHDT and CDR2 is YYEEEE. DNA for the CDR3: TGTGCCAGCAGCCCTCTGATTGGCTCCTCCTACGAGCAGTACTTC. Amino acids: CASSPLIGSSYEQYF.

The J gene is TRBJ1-2, the V gene TRBV29-1, with 11 bases aligning to TRBD1. Per the germline V gene, CDR1 is SQVTM and CDR2 is ANQGSEA. This CDR3 contains 13 residues. J lost 2 bases, V lost 7 bases, and 3 bases had no gene match. For the CDR3, the DNA is TGCAGCGCCTGGACAGGGGGCAACTATGGCTACACCTTC. As protein: CSAWTGGNYGYTF.

This clonotype appeared a few times. The chain employs TRBV12-3 or TRBV12-4 and TRBJ2-7, with 12 bases aligning to TRBD2. The V gene end was trimmed by 8 bases and the J gene end by 0 bases; junction bases not matched to a gene: 5. The CDR3 totals 15 residues. The DNA for the CDR3 is TGTGCCAGCCGCCTAGCGGGAGGGGTCTCCTACGAGCAGTACTTC. This translates into CASRLAGGVSYEQYF.

This clonotype has only a few counts. This chain uses TRBV7-9 with TRBJ2-2, with D perhaps TRBD2 (6 bases). CDR3 length equals 14 residues. The V and J ends lost 5 bases and 8 bases respectively, with 15 bases between them. Germline assignment: CDR1 SEHNR and CDR2 FQNEAQ (reference sequence). Here the CDR3 reads CASSSPYAGGELFF. The CDR3 region has the DNA TGTGCCAGCAGCAGCCCCTACGCGGGGGGGGAGCTGTTTTTT. Full variable domain (outside the CDR3, taken from reference TRBV7-9 and TRBJ2-2): DTGVSQNPRHKITKRGQNVTFRCDPISEHNRLYWYRQTLGQGPEFLTYFQNEAQLEKSRLLSDRFSAERPKGSFSTLEIQRTEQGDSAMYLCASSSPYAGGELFFGEGSRLTVL.

The CDR3: CASRDRGSETQYF. The CDR3 DNA sequence: TGTGCCAGTCGGGACAGGGGGAGCGAGACCCAGTACTTC. This chain connects TRBV11-3 to TRBJ2-5; TRBD1 matches at 11 bases. Germline CDR1 SGHNT, CDR2 YENEEA. V gave up 9 bases and J gave up 5 bases; unmatched junction bases: 5. CDR3 length: 13 amino acids.

The chain couples TRBV19 to TRBJ1-5, with D possibly matching TRBD1 (6 bases). The V end was cut by 5 bases, the J end by 1 base, with 12 bases between. The CDR3 length is 15 residues. Germline loops: CDR1 LNHDA, CDR2 SQIVND (reference sequence). CDR3 sequence (DNA): TGTGCCAGTAGTTGGGGTCAGGGGAGCAATCAGCCCCAGCATTTT. Translating gives CASSWGQGSNQPQHF.

V gene TRBV7-9 combines with J gene TRBJ2-1; TRBD1 or TRBD2 may be the D gene (5 bases each). The CDR3 length is 13 residues. CDR1 SEHNR and CDR2 FQNEAQ come from the germline V gene (reference sequence). V dropped 7 bases and J dropped 9 bases, with 16 bases sitting between them. Written as DNA, the CDR3 is TGTGCCAGCACCCACCTCGGTGGGGGTGAGCAGTTCTTC. Protein: CASTHLGGGEQFF.

The rearrangement joins TRBV6-5 to TRBJ2-3, with D hard to call. This CDR3 is 15 amino acids long. V shed 4 bases and J shed 2 bases, with 13 bases lying between them. CDR1 and CDR2 from the germline V gene are MNHEY and SVGAGI. The CDR3 region has the DNA TGTGCCAGCAGTTCTCTTCCCCAGGTCACAGATACGCAGTATTTT. Its protein is CASSSLPQVTDTQYF.

The V gene is TRBV18, the J gene TRBJ2-1; 10 bases fit TRBD2. Germline CDR1 is KGHSH and CDR2 is LQKENI. This CDR3 is built from 16 residues. V trimming: 4 bases; J trimming: 9 bases; junction bases outside the gene matches: 12. The CDR3 DNA reads as TGTGCCAGCTCACAAGACTTAGCGGGAGGATGGGGTGAGCAGTTCTTC. Its translation: CASSQDLAGGWGEQFF. The complete variable domain, with remaining parts taken from reference TRBV18 and TRBJ2-1, reads NAGVMQNPRHLVRRRGQEARLRCSPMKGHSHVYWYRQLPEEGLKFMVYLQKENIIDESGMPKERFSAEFPKEGPSILRIQQVVRGDSAAYFCASSQDLAGGWGEQFFGPGTRLTVL.

The rearrangement joins TRBV27 to TRBJ2-3; D is ambiguous. Germline CDR1 is MNHEY and CDR2 is SMNVEV (reference sequence). Trimming stripped 1 base from V and 6 bases from J, with 14 bases between. CDR3 size: 15 residues. The CDR3 loop reads CASSLFPRFGDTQYF. The CDR3 DNA reads as TGTGCCAGCAGTTTATTTCCGAGGTTCGGGGATACGCAGTATTTT.

This clonotype was picked up a small number of times. This chain connects TRBV3-1 to TRBJ2-5, with D perhaps matching TRBD1 or TRBD2 (5 bases each). V was trimmed by 0 bases and J by 5 bases, leaving 16 bases between them. The CDR3 contains 16 residues. Germline CDR1 LGHDT, CDR2 YNNKEL (reference sequence). CDR3: CASSQEGQGAWETQYF. In DNA form, the CDR3 reads TGTGCCAGCAGCCAAGAAGGGCAGGGAGCTTGGGAGACCCAGTACTTC.

This clonotype has ten or more counts. CDR3 sequence (DNA): TGTGCCAGCAGCTTAGAAGGGGCGATGAACACTGAAGCTTTCTTT. It yields the protein CASSLEGAMNTEAFF. The genes are TRBV7-9 and TRBJ1-1; a possible D gene is TRBD1 (5 bases). Germline CDR1 reads SEHNR; CDR2 reads FQNEAQ (reference sequence). This CDR3 contains 15 residues. Trimming took off 1 base at V and 0 bases at J, with 9 bases between the two ends.

The chain joins TRBV14 to TRBJ2-1, with D unclear. V was cut by 1 base and J by 9 bases, with 7 bases left in between. This CDR3 is 12 amino acids long. CDR1 and CDR2 (germline): SGHDN, FVKESK. Here the CDR3 DNA reads TGTGCCAGCAGCCAAGTAATTCTTGAGCAGTTCTTC. This sequence encodes CASSQVILEQFF. Full variable domain (outside the CDR3, taken from reference TRBV14 and TRBJ2-1): EAGVTQFPSHSVIEKGQTVTLRCDPISGHDNLYWYRRVMGKEIKFLLHFVKESKQDESGMPNNRFLAERTGGTYSTLKVQPAELEDSGVYFCASSQVILEQFFGPGTRLTVL.

In this sample, this clonotype turned up many times. The chain recombines TRBV24-1 with TRBJ2-1; 11 bases fit TRBD1. Looked up from germline, CDR1 is KGHDR and CDR2 is SFDVKD. The CDR3 spans 17 residues. Losses at the gene ends were 7 bases for V and 4 bases for J; bases not matched to a gene: 11. The CDR3 protein is CATSPTAGTGGYNEQFF. The CDR3 nucleotides are TGTGCCACCAGCCCTACTGCCGGGACAGGGGGATACAATGAGCAGTTCTTC.

The rearrangement joins TRBV4-1 to TRBJ2-7; 10 nucleotides align to TRBD1. With V trimmed by 0 bases and J by 0 bases, 8 bases remained unmatched. Germline CDR1 is MGHRA and CDR2 is YSYEKL. The CDR3 extends over 18 amino acids. The CDR3 coding sequence is TGCGCCAGCAGCCAAGAAGGGACAGGGGTTCCCCTCTCCTACGAGCAGTACTTC. Its protein product is CASSQEGTGVPLSYEQYF.

This sequence joins TRBV12-3 or TRBV12-4 and TRBJ2-3, with a tentative D call TRBD2 (6 bases). Between the trimmed V and J ends, which lost 6 bases and 6 bases, there was a span of 13 bases. The CDR3 has 13 residues. The CDR3 nucleotides are TGTGCCAGCAGCCGGACTATTTACGATACGCAGTATTTT. It translates to CASSRTIYDTQYF.